This T cell receptor (beta chain) derives from a study of T cell repertoires in cytomegalovirus infection (dated by TCRdb to between 2018 and 2020). About the investigation overall: Alongside well-studied HLA-B-restricted epitopes, the peptide stimulations were aimed at recently identified HLA-C-restricted CMV epitopes, whose presentation resists viral immunomodulation. Donor HLA type was relevant to the analysis, because carriage of CMV infection together with the matching HLA type was indicated by public TCR beta signatures.

The sample's treatment or condition label, in plain terms: in vitro stimulation with specific CMV peptide epitopes to enrich CMV-specific T cells. Instrument on record: Illumina HiSeq 1500. The public reads were run again by TCRdb, first through fastp at Q25 and then through MiXCR, and only productive beta chains were kept. Merged by CDR3 protein, the rows form single entries marked with the most common genes and DNA. This sample has hundreds of thousands of distinct CDR3 sequences in its table, and about two fifths of those were observed once. The ten largest account for 43% of the sample. Regarding this clonotype: It has no known antigen specificity. Base qualities are not recorded, but no much larger clone differs from it by a single base.

Findings and caveats that apply to the study as a whole: In both this cohort and an independent roughly 350-donor cohort, the cumulative frequency of public TCR beta family members distinguished carriers of CMV infection plus the relevant HLA type. In the ex vivo response, HLA-C-restricted CMV-specific TCR beta clonotypes were dominant, and in two of eight donors the single most frequent clonotype came from this HLA-C-restricted group.

Trimming takes 4 bases off V and 0 bases off J; junction bases not matched to a gene: 16. There are 20 amino acids in the CDR3, from cysteine to phenylalanine inclusive. CDR3 DNA only is kept here, 60 bases in frame from base 1. CDR1 SGHAT and CDR2 FQDESV are derived from the germline V gene (reference sequence). This clonotype was obtained from a human donor in good health (CMV status not recorded). Some clones in this sample may be carry-over from other donors' samples. The material was cultured PBMCs, obtained from culture after CMV antigen stimulation. The chain is encoded by TRBV11-1 joined to TRBJ2-1, with TRBD2 identical over 9 junction bases. The CDR3 in this case is CASSWPVGSGGRSSYNEQFF. The DNA sequence is as follows: TGTGCCAGCAGCTGGCCCGTTGGTAGCGGGGGCCGAAGCTCCTACAATGAGCAGTTCTTC.